This note documents a single TCR beta chain sequence. Single TCR cDNA molecules each had their own unique molecular identifier. TCRdb reprocessed the 5' RACE reads with MiXCR, giving one entry per CDR3 protein. The sample records tens of thousands of distinct CDR3 sequences, approximately 12% being singletons. The data belong to a study of spatial heterogeneity in lung cancer. Overall study context: Alpha-chain sequences were consistently detected less often than beta-chain sequences.

Time point denoted: sample taken at primary tumor resection. Tumor, nontumor lung or frozen PBMC supplied whole RNA, sequenced without sorting. Here the sequenced sample was PBMCs, taken at surgery. This receptor was taken from a male donor with early-stage non-small cell lung cancer.

The CDR3 is CSVGRDNTDTQYF. CDR3 DNA: TGCAGCGTTGGACGGGACAACACAGATACGCAGTATTTT. This chain links TRBV29-1 with TRBJ2-3, with TRBD1 as a possible D gene (6 bases). Per germline, CDR1 SQVTM and CDR2 ANQGSEA. V shed 4 bases and J shed 2 bases, with 10 bases lying between them. The CDR3 spans 13 residues.